The 24 T cell receptor beta chains in this list originate from one sample, sequenced in a study of regulatory T cells in long-lasting Graves disease. Both iRepertoire HTBI primers and Arm-PCR of CDR3 regions were used to build the TCR beta libraries. Each CDR3 protein is one row after TCRdb ran MiXCR on the multiplex PCR reads. The sample lists 300,000 to 500,000 distinct CDR3 sequences, roughly 20% seen once, with under 25% in the top ten. The sample's time point: persistent/refractory GD, antithyroid drugs over 5 years with positive TRAb. From RNA extracted from PBMCs, the TCR library was made. The material was peripheral blood mononuclear cells (PBMCs), obtained when the disease was refractory, from a patient treated with antithyroid drugs. Receptor source: a female donor with Graves disease.

This clonotype was seen only a few times. The V call is TRBV28, the J call TRBJ2-1, with D perhaps assigned TRBD1 or TRBD2 (5 bases each). Trimming cost V 8 bases and J 2 bases, with 10 bases left between them. Germline values: CDR1 MDHEN, CDR2 SYDVKM. The CDR3 is 13 residues long. CDR3 residues: CASFEGPYNEQFF. The CDR3 nucleotides are TGTGCCAGCTTTGAGGGACCCTACAATGAGCAGTTCTTC.

This clonotype was observed a few times. This chain connects TRBV10-3 to TRBJ1-6; 12 positions match TRBD1. J was trimmed by 8 bases and V by 10 bases; bases with no gene match: 6. CDR3 length: 14 residues. CDR1 is ENHRY and CDR2 is SYGVKD in the germline V gene. CDR3 bases: TGTGCCACCAGGGACAGGGGGCTGGATTCACCCCTCCACTTT. Encoded protein: CATRDRGLDSPLHF.

The J gene is TRBJ1-3, the V gene TRBV28; 7 nucleotides agree with TRBD1. Germline V gene sequence: CDR1 MDHEN, CDR2 SYDVKM. J was trimmed by 1 base and V by 9 bases; bases with no gene match: 12. There are 16 residues in the CDR3. The CDR3 DNA follows: TGTGCCAGTTTATTCCGGGGGACAGCATCTGGAAACACCATATATTTT. This encodes CASLFRGTASGNTIYF.

A remark on this clonotype: Sequence at one end of the junction differs from germline and may be a read error. The chain uses TRBV20-1 and TRBJ1-1, with a weak D call TRBD1 (5 bases). Germline V gives CDR1 DFQATT, CDR2 SNEGSKA (reference sequence). The CDR3 consists of 11 residues. CDR3 in amino acids: CSAVNRGGALF. The CDR3 DNA reads TGCAGTGCTGTTAATCGGGGGGGAGCTCTCTTT.

A few counts support this clonotype. The chain links TRBV30 to TRBJ1-1; no clear D. Germline V gives CDR1 GTSNPN, CDR2 SVGIG (reference sequence). There are 15 residues in the CDR3. Between the trimmed V and J ends, which lost 3 bases and 2 bases, there was a span of 16 bases. The CDR3 loop is CAWSPSPGVNTEAFF. In nucleotides, the CDR3 is TGTGCCTGGAGCCCTTCCCCGGGAGTTAACACTGAAGCTTTCTTT.

In this sample, this clonotype turned up many times. CDR3: CSASRQGSRDTEAFF. In nucleotides, the CDR3 is TGCAGTGCTTCGAGACAGGGAAGTAGGGACACTGAAGCTTTCTTT. The chain joins TRBV20-1 to TRBJ1-1; TRBD1 matches at 7 bases. V lost 5 bases, J lost 3 bases, and 12 bases stayed unmatched. Germline V gene lookup returns CDR1 DFQATT and CDR2 SNEGSKA (reference sequence). This CDR3 is 15 amino acids long.

The rearrangement uses TRBV6-1 and TRBJ1-5, with D hard to call. Germline V gene sequence: CDR1 MNHNS, CDR2 SASEGT. Trimming removed 8 bases at V and 7 bases at J, with 12 bases between. The CDR3 extends over 12 amino acids. The CDR3 loop reads CASGLGGQPQHF. DNA of the CDR3: TGTGCCAGCGGGTTGGGTGGCCAGCCCCAGCATTTT.

The rearrangement links TRBV7-9 to TRBJ2-1; weak D call: TRBD1 (6 bases). The germline V gene encodes CDR1 SEHNR and CDR2 FQNEAQ (reference sequence). There are 14 residues in the CDR3. V dropped 5 bases and J dropped 4 bases, with 12 bases sitting between them. CDR3 sequence reads: CASSPPDRYNEQFF. The CDR3 DNA is TGTGCCAGCAGCCCTCCGGACAGATACAATGAGCAGTTCTTC.

In this sample, this clonotype turned up many times. The genes are TRBV28 and TRBJ2-4, with 12 bases lining up with TRBD2. Germline V CDR1 and CDR2: MDHEN, SYDVKM. V trimming: 6 bases; J trimming: 1 base; junction bases outside the gene matches: 4. The CDR3 runs 16 residues. For the CDR3, the DNA is TGTGCCAGCAGCCTAGCGGGAGGGGGGGCCAAAAACATTCAGTACTTC. Translated: CASSLAGGGAKNIQYF.

This clonotype was counted many times. The chain is built from TRBV12-3 or TRBV12-4 and TRBJ1-5, with D maybe TRBD1 (5 bases). Trimming removed 6 bases from V and 5 bases from J, with 11 bases in between. This CDR3 has 13 amino acids. The CDR3: CASRAGRHQPQHF. CDR3 in DNA: TGTGCCAGCAGGGCAGGGCGGCATCAGCCCCAGCATTTT.

As regards this clonotype: A read error may be the cause here, since a much bigger clone is one base away. The chain combines TRBV28 with TRBJ1-2; TRBD1 aligns across 9 bases. Germline V lookup: CDR1 MDHEN, CDR2 SYDVKM. The CDR3 loop spans 14 amino acids. Written as DNA, the CDR3 is TGTGCCAGCAGTTTACTACAGGGGGCGGGTGGCTACATCTTC. The encoded protein is CASSLLQGAGGYIF.

The chain combines TRBV9 with TRBJ1-6; 8 bases align to TRBD1. The germline gives CDR1 SGDLS, CDR2 YYNGEE. The CDR3 spans 14 residues. Trimming at V came to 2 bases and at J to 5 bases, leaving 0 bases not matched to a gene. The DNA of the CDR3 is TGTGCCAGCAGCGTGACAGGGGATAATTCACCCCTCCACTTT. This encodes CASSVTGDNSPLHF.

V is TRBV28 and J is TRBJ2-2; 9 bases match TRBD2. The J segment lost 0 bases and the V segment lost 3 bases, leaving 14 bases of the junction unmatched. Germline loops: CDR1 MDHEN, CDR2 SYDVKM. This CDR3 comprises 20 residues. The CDR3: CASSFLRWLAGTANTGELFF. For the CDR3, the DNA is TGTGCCAGCAGTTTCCTTAGGTGGCTAGCGGGGACCGCGAACACCGGGGAGCTGTTTTTT.

In this sample, this clonotype turned up many times. The genes are TRBV7-2 and TRBJ1-2, with TRBD1 matching 7 bases. The CDR3 loop spans 14 amino acids. Germline V lookup: CDR1 SGHTA, CDR2 FQGNSA. V shed 4 bases, J shed 5 bases, and the junction held 7 bases outside the gene matches. CDR3 coding DNA: TGTGCCAGCAGCTCGGACAGGCCTTTATATGGCTACACCTTC. Its protein is CASSSDRPLYGYTF. The variable domain in full, completed from reference TRBV7-2 and TRBJ1-2, reads GAGVSQSPSNKVTEKGKDVELRCDPISGHTALYWYRQSLGQGLEFLIYFQGNSAPDKSGLPSDRFSAERTGGSVSTLTIQRTQQEDSAVYLCASSSDRPLYGYTFGSGTRLTVV.

This chain uses TRBV24-1 with TRBJ2-2, with a possible D match to TRBD1 (6 bases). The CDR3 consists of 18 residues. V was pared by 4 bases and J by 3 bases, with 20 bases between. Germline-derived CDR1 and CDR2 are KGHDR and SFDVKD. The CDR3 protein is CATSDPYDRPGDTGELFF. CDR3 nucleotides: TGTGCCACCAGTGACCCATACGACCGGCCAGGGGACACCGGGGAGCTGTTTTTT.

This clonotype has ten or more counts. The chain joins TRBV30 to TRBJ1-1; D is unresolved. Trimming cost V 4 bases and J 0 bases, with 6 bases left between them. Germline CDR1 reads GTSNPN; CDR2 reads SVGIG (reference sequence). The CDR3 spans 12 residues. CDR3 sequence (DNA): TGTGCCTGGAAGGAGATGAACACTGAAGCTTTCTTT. The encoded protein is CAWKEMNTEAFF.

The V and J genes are TRBV6-1 and TRBJ1-5; D gene ambiguous. This CDR3 comprises 11 residues. Germline V gene lookup returns CDR1 MNHNS and CDR2 SASEGT. V dropped 7 bases and J dropped 3 bases, with 4 bases sitting between them. CDR3 region: CASTDNQPQHF. DNA for the CDR3: TGTGCCAGCACTGACAATCAGCCCCAGCATTTT.

This clonotype was picked up many times. This chain links TRBV2 with TRBJ1-1, with D uncertain. With 1 base removed from V and 8 bases from J, the gap between germline ends came to 11 bases. The CDR3 spans 13 residues. CDR1 is SNHLY, CDR2 FYNNEI, per germline. The CDR3 here is CASSEESVGEAFF. The CDR3 coding sequence is TGTGCCAGCAGTGAAGAATCGGTTGGAGAAGCTTTCTTT.

In its sample, this clonotype was seen a few times. This rearrangement joins TRBV29-1 to TRBJ2-5, with TRBD2 identical over 10 bases. The V and J ends lost 4 bases and 4 bases, in that order; junction bases with no gene match: 3. In germline, CDR1 is SQVTM, CDR2 ANQGSEA. The CDR3 length is 13 residues. The CDR3 coding sequence is TGCAGCGTTGCCGCTAGCGGGAGAGAGACCCAGTACTTC. As protein: CSVAASGRETQYF.

This clonotype was seen at least ten times. The CDR3 DNA reads as TGTGCCAGCAGTTACGGGGCCCTACTCCAAGAGACCCAGTACTTC. It yields the protein CASSYGALLQETQYF. The V call is TRBV6-2 or TRBV6-3, the J call TRBJ2-5; possibly TRBD1 for D (5 bases). Trimming took 2 bases from V and 1 from J, leaving 11 bases between them. Germline CDR1 and CDR2: MNHEY and SVGEGT. The CDR3 has 15 amino acids.

This clonotype was seen ten or more times. V gene TRBV30 combines with J gene TRBJ2-5, with D uncertain. Germline CDR1 reads GTSNPN; CDR2 reads SVGIG (reference sequence). V was cut by 2 bases and J by 2 bases, with 15 bases left in between. The CDR3 consists of 15 residues. CDR3: CAWSFVLGSQETQYF. CDR3 bases: TGTGCCTGGAGTTTCGTGTTGGGTTCTCAAGAGACCCAGTACTTC.

This clonotype showed up just once. A read error may produce the germline difference seen at one junction end. The chain combines TRBV7-9 with TRBJ1-2; D remains ambiguous. The CDR3 contains 15 residues. Germline values: CDR1 SEHNR, CDR2 FQNEAQ (reference sequence). The CDR3 bases are TGTGCCAGCAGCTTAGCCGGGGAACTTAACTATGGCTTCACCTTC. Encoded protein: CASSLAGELNYGFTF.

At least ten counts were recorded for this clonotype. This rearrangement joins TRBV6-1 to TRBJ1-2, with D tentatively TRBD1 (5 bases). There are 13 residues in the CDR3. Germline values: CDR1 MNHNS, CDR2 SASEGT. V gave up 6 bases and J gave up 3 bases, with 11 bases separating them. In nucleotides, the CDR3 is TGTGCCAGCAGGAACGGGGGGGACTATGGCTACACCTTC. Residues: CASRNGGDYGYTF.

This clonotype has only a few counts. V is TRBV12-3 or TRBV12-4 and J is TRBJ1-1; D perhaps matches TRBD1 (5 bases). The CDR3 has 13 residues. V dropped 7 bases and J dropped 1 base, with 10 bases sitting between them. The CDR3 spells CASTRQWNTEAFF. Here the CDR3 DNA reads TGTGCCAGCACCCGACAGTGGAACACTGAAGCTTTCTTT.